A selection of T cell receptor beta chains follows, all from one sample in a study of neoadjuvant nivolumab and ipilimumab in lung cancer. Profiling relied on immunoSEQ multiplex PCR, and the TCRdb table lists in-frame clones only, not all of them. Of approximately 12,000 clones listed, around two thirds were seen once; the top ten hold almost 25%. Here the sequenced sample was peripheral blood, taken after neoadjuvant nivolumab, alone or with ipilimumab, at or shortly before surgery. Every receptor here comes from an adult with non-small cell lung cancer. CDR3s include the opening cysteine and the closing phenylalanine or tryptophan. Fields, in order: J gene, D gene, clone size, CDR3 length, V gene, CDR3 protein, CDR3 DNA. D genes are given only for firm matches. Expanded clones get a size class; other rows say once, few or many, or leave the size out.

>TRBJ1-1|TRBD1|NA|15|TRBV11-2
CASSLRRGHGSEAFF
TGTGCCAGCAGCTTACGAAGGGGGCATGGGAGTGAAGCTTTCTTT
>TRBJ2-7|NA|NA|12|TRBV7-2
CASSLVRTEQYF
TGTGCCAGCAGCTTAGTACGGACAGAGCAGTACTTC
>TRBJ2-5|TRBD2|few|17|TRBV7-2
CASSLVSSGGDRKTQYF
TGTGCCAGCAGCTTAGTATCTAGCGGGGGGGATAGAAAGACCCAGTACTTC
>TRBJ1-2|NA|NA|13|TRBV29-1
CSVVSGEGYGYTF
TGCAGCGTTGTATCGGGGGAAGGCTATGGCTACACCTTC
>TRBJ2-7|NA|NA|16|TRBV5-1
CASSLDGQGPGNEQYF
TGCGCCAGCAGCTTGGATGGCCAGGGACCAGGGAACGAGCAGTACTTC
>TRBJ2-7|TRBD1|NA|14|TRBV6-1
CASSNDRGHDEQYF
TGTGCCAGCAGCAACGACAGGGGGCACGACGAGCAGTACTTC
>TRBJ1-1|NA|NA|13|TRBV7-9
CASSLGADYEAFF
TGTGCCAGCAGCTTAGGGGCAGACTATGAAGCTTTCTTT
>TRBJ2-7|NA|few|14|TRBV5-1
CASSLLGGTYEQYF
TGCGCCAGCAGCCTTCTTGGGGGGACTTACGAGCAGTACTTC
>TRBJ1-2|TRBD1|NA|15|TRBV11-3
CASSVGQGANYGYTF
TGTGCCAGCAGCGTCGGACAGGGGGCAAACTATGGCTACACCTTC
>TRBJ2-7|NA|few|14|TRBV5-1
CASSFTPRGYEQYF
TGCGCCAGCAGCTTTACTCCGCGGGGCTACGAGCAGTACTTC
>TRBJ2-3|TRBD2|NA|16|TRBV14
CASARGTSGVTDTQYF
TGTGCCAGCGCTCGGGGGACTAGCGGAGTCACAGATACGCAGTATTTT
>TRBJ2-7|TRBD2|NA|14|TRBV7-9
CASSFSGNPYEQYF
TGTGCCAGCAGCTTTAGCGGGAATCCCTACGAGCAGTACTTC
>TRBJ1-1|NA|few|15|TRBV5-1
CASSLLGSAGTEAFF
TGCGCCAGCAGCTTGTTGGGGTCGGCGGGGACTGAAGCTTTCTTT
>TRBJ2-7|TRBD1|NA|14|TRBV2
CASKRGQAGYEQYF
TGTGCCAGCAAGAGGGGGCAGGCCGGGTACGAGCAGTACTTC
>TRBJ2-1|NA|NA|13|TRBV4-3
CASSQVGGNEQFF
TGCGCCAGCAGCCAAGTAGGCGGAAATGAGCAGTTCTTC
>TRBJ2-7|TRBD2|few|13|TRBV6-5
CASLAGALYEQYF
TGTGCCAGCCTAGCGGGAGCTTTATACGAGCAGTACTTC
>TRBJ2-7|NA|once|12|TRBV18
CAAGQEAYEQYF
TGTGCCGCAGGTCAGGAAGCCTACGAGCAGTACTTC
>TRBJ2-7|NA|once|11|TRBV30
CAWSGRAEQYF
TGTGCCTGGAGTGGCAGGGCGGAGCAGTACTTC
>TRBJ1-2|NA|NA|18|TRBV7-9
CASSLIGQAVDFNYGYTF
TGTGCCAGCAGCTTAATAGGGCAGGCCGTCGACTTTAACTATGGCTACACCTTC
>TRBJ1-1|TRBD1|NA|15|TRBV9
CASSVGGTGNTEAFF
TGTGCCAGCAGCGTAGGAGGGACAGGGAACACTGAAGCTTTCTTT
>TRBJ2-2|TRBD2|NA|16|TRBV4-2
CASSQSGGTNTGELFF
TGTGCCAGCAGCCAGTCCGGGGGGACGAACACCGGGGAGCTGTTTTTT
>TRBJ2-2|NA|NA|14|TRBV30
CAWKVGANTGELFF
TGTGCCTGGAAGGTCGGCGCGAACACCGGGGAGCTGTTTTTT
>TRBJ2-1|NA|NA|12|TRBV5-1
CASSLTLKEQFF
TGCGCCAGCAGCTTGACGCTAAAGGAGCAGTTCTTC